This record looks at one T cell receptor (beta chain) sequence and its context. This clonotype was found many times. There is no known antigen for this receptor. Base qualities are not provided; no much larger clone lies one nucleotide away. Naive CD8 T cell libraries were made from around 20,000 to 1,000,000 sorted cells using 10%, 30% or 50% of purified RNA. Naive CD8 T cells were FACS-sorted as CD8+CD4-CCR7+CD45RA+ on a BD FACSAria II into RLT Plus buffer. Ten to eleven TCR copies' worth of Jurkat RNA were spiked into about 19,000-1,000,000 naive CD8 T cell samples to test detection sensitivity. CD8 T cells were enriched using RosetteSep CD8+ T Cell Enrichment Cocktail and Ficoll-Paque, and the enriched cells then underwent ACK red cell lysis. CDR1 and CDR2 (LNHDA, SQIVND) derive from the germline V gene (reference sequence). Cut back by 7 bases and 1 base, the V and J ends lie 13 bases apart. From the cysteine through the phenylalanine, the CDR3 covers 14 amino acids. CDR3 DNA is the only sequence kept; it has 42 bases, read in frame from the first base.

This specimen comes from a study of molecular identifiers for immune sequencing clone quantification (dated by TCRdb to the late 2010s). Background for the entire study: In a replicate experiment, RNA from roughly 20,000 or 100,000 naive CD8 T cells was split into five aliquots, four of which were sequenced. This methods study benchmarked molecular-identifier clustering-based TCR repertoire sequencing (MIDCIRS) and TCR RNA copy counting, using CD8 T cells to do so. Study-wide findings and limitations: The sizes of highly expanded clones could end up underestimated when identical TCR molecules share a barcode. Clones above 20 RNA copies held over 98% of molecules in CMV-specific effector cells but under 1% in naive cells. Naive libraries contained spiked-in Jurkat TCR RNA (approximately nine copies' worth), which is not part of the donor repertoire. A single cell's worth of spiked-in Jurkat TCR RNA was reported detectable even among one million naive CD8 T cells. Approximately 3.1 recovered TCR RNA copies per cell were obtained by modeling, versus approximately 9 by digital PCR, implying a capture efficiency of 25% to 30%. Without barcode sub-clustering, chimeric consensus sequences inflated TCR diversity; chimeras reached as high as 47%.

The protocol used for the library was PCR. Sequencing used a NextSeq 500. Bulk TCR libraries were prepared as previously described, using TCR primers listed in Table S5. The Qiagen AllPrep DNA/RNA kit was used to purify total RNA. Reads from multiple sequencing runs of the same library were pooled before analysis. In the authors' own workflow: Reads were retained only if an exact TCR constant sequence was present, and the retained reads were trimmed to 150 nt and grouped according to their 12-nt molecular barcodes. Reads within each barcode group were sub-clustered using a 15% Levenshtein threshold, and quality-weighted consensus sequences were constructed for each RNA molecule. Non-functional sequences were excluded, and lower-count sequences lying one edit away from another sequence were also excluded. On the basis of fitting two negative binomial distributions, barcode sub-clusters with fewer than 20% of the maximum read count were discarded. TCRdb passed the public sequencing reads through fastp at Q25 and MiXCR, retaining productive beta sequences. Identical CDR3 protein sequences are pooled into one entry, listed with their most common genes and DNA. The V and J calls were not made by the authors but by TCRdb's processing. The sample profile shows some 89,000 distinct CDR3 sequences; approximately 24% of them were found once. Around 1% of the sample lies in the top ten.

The chain links TRBV19 with TRBJ1-1, with the D gene call left open. Sequencing was done on a sample of naive CD8+ T cells from blood, with Jurkat cell RNA spiked in. In the paper's terms, the cell subset or site label means: FACS-sorted CD8+CD4-CCR7+CD45RA+ naive T cells. The TCR comes from a human donor in good health. Some libraries in this study had Jurkat cell RNA spiked in. The sequenced DNA is TGTGCCAGTACCCGAAGGTGGGGGAACACTGAAGCTTTCTTT. This gives the protein CASTRRWGNTEAFF.